These 16 T cell receptor beta chains came from one sample sequenced in a study of shared clonotypes between healthy human individuals (dated by TCRdb to about 2020). Receptor libraries were prepared by the immunoSEQ multiplex PCR assay. The table comes from immuneACCESS by way of TCRdb, which keeps in-frame sequences with V and J called. Part of the clones is missing from these tables; in studies checked, under half for an unresolved V gene and the rest for unknown reasons. For this sample there are hundreds of thousands of clones; approximately 74% appear just once. The biggest ten clones account for about 1.7% of the sample. The sequenced sample was memory CD4+ T cells sorted from blood. The cell subset or site label, read with the paper, signifies: CD45RA-negative fraction. The receptors shown here come from a woman aged 25 to 39 in good health.

This clone was recorded only once. The V call is TRBV7-8, the J call TRBJ2-2; D is possibly TRBD2 (5 bases). Deletions cut 5 bases from V and 6 bases from J, with 10 bases between. Germline V gives CDR1 SGHVS, CDR2 FQNEAQ. The CDR3 is made up of 13 amino acids. CDR3 bases: TGTGCCAGCAGCCTGGACTTGGCCGGGGAGCTGTTTTTT. Translation: CASSLDLAGELFF.

This clone has more than one count but fewer than ten. The chain joins TRBV5-1 to TRBJ1-1; D not certain. Germline V lookup: CDR1 SGHRS, CDR2 YFSETQ. This CDR3 is 13 amino acids long. V lost 0 bases and J 4 bases, leaving 7 bases between the germline ends. CDR3 region: CASSLGASTEAFF. Here the CDR3 DNA reads TGCGCCAGCAGCTTGGGCGCGAGCACTGAAGCTTTCTTT.

V and J are TRBV5-8 and TRBJ1-2, with a tentative D call TRBD1 (5 bases). V was clipped by 6 bases and J by 8 bases, with 20 bases between them. Germline V CDR1 and CDR2: SGHTS, YDEGEE. CDR3 length: 14 amino acids. The DNA for the CDR3 is TGTGCCAGCAACGGGGACCTCCGTGGAGGGGGCTACACCTTC. Protein sequence: CASNGDLRGGGYTF.

V and J are TRBV7-2 and TRBJ2-7, with D tentatively TRBD1 (6 bases). This CDR3 has 15 residues. Trimming removed 5 bases from V and 4 bases from J, with 18 bases in between. Germline loops: CDR1 SGHTA, CDR2 FQGNSA. The CDR3 sequence is CASSPRWDNGYEQYF. CDR3 in DNA: TGTGCCAGCAGCCCGAGATGGGACAACGGGTACGAGCAGTACTTC.

On this clone: A read error may explain this, as a much larger clone is one base away. Other nucleotide sequences in the sample specify the same CDR3. The V call is TRBV7-2, the J call TRBJ2-5, with TRBD2 matching over 9 bases. The V segment lost 5 bases and the J segment 5 bases; nucleotides outside the gene matches: 18. The CDR3 length is 18 residues. CDR1 SGHTA and CDR2 FQGNSA come from the germline V gene. The CDR3 bases are TGTGCCAGCAGCAGTTCAAATCTCGGACTAGCGCACGGGGAGACCCAGTACTTC. Protein sequence: CASSSSNLGLAHGETQYF.

This clone was observed a single time. J is TRBJ2-2 and V is TRBV10-1; D possibly corresponds to TRBD1 (6 bases). CDR1 is WNHNN, CDR2 SYGVQD, per germline (reference sequence). The V end was cut by 4 bases, the J end by 5 bases, with 14 bases between. CDR3 length equals 15 residues. CDR3 bases: TGCGCCAGCAGTGGGACAGCCGCAGATACCGGGGAGCTGTTTTTT. Translation gives CASSGTAADTGELFF.

The genes are TRBV5-1 and TRBJ2-1; 8 bases map to TRBD2. The CDR3 is 17 residues long. In germline, CDR1 is SGHRS, CDR2 YFSETQ. V trimming: 2 bases; J trimming: 0 bases; junction bases outside the gene matches: 7. CDR3 nucleotides: TGCGCCAGCAGCTTACCCCGAAGCGGGAGCTCCTACAATGAGCAGTTCTTC. It codes for CASSLPRSGSSYNEQFF.

The CDR3, as DNA: TGTGCCAGCAGCTTAAGACTAGCGGGGGACTCCTACAATGAGCAGTTCTTC. This codes for CASSLRLAGDSYNEQFF. The chain couples TRBV9 to TRBJ2-1; 12 bases map to TRBD2. The CDR3 contains 17 residues. CDR1 SGDLS and CDR2 YYNGEE come from the germline V gene. V was clipped by 4 bases and J by 0 bases; unmatched bases: 5. Combining the CDR3 with reference TRBV9 and TRBJ2-1 gives the whole variable domain DSGVTQTPKHLITATGQRVTLRCSPRSGDLSVYWYQQSLDQGLQFLIQYYNGEERAKGNILERFSAQQFPDLHSELNLSSLELGDSALYFCASSLRLAGDSYNEQFFGPGTRLTVL.

Concerning this clone: The sample contains more than one DNA sequence encoding this CDR3. The V call is TRBV5-4, the J call TRBJ2-7; D is unclear. Germline CDR1 is SGHNT and CDR2 is YYREEE (reference sequence). Trimming left V 0 bases short and J 3 bases short, with 4 bases between. CDR3 length: 12 amino acids. CDR3 sequence reads: CASSLGGYEQYF. CDR3 DNA sequence: TGTGCCAGCAGCTTGGGGGGCTACGAGCAGTACTTC. The complete variable domain, with remaining parts taken from reference TRBV5-4 and TRBJ2-7, reads ETGVTQSPTHLIKTRGQQVTLRCSSQSGHNTVSWYQQALGQGPQFIFQYYREEENGRGNFPPRFSGLQFPNYSSELNVNALELDDSALYLCASSLGGYEQYFGPGTRLTVT.

This chain links TRBV5-8 with TRBJ1-3, with D maybe TRBD1 (5 bases). Deletions cut 0 bases from V and 4 bases from J, with 14 bases between. The CDR3 covers 16 residues. The germline V gene encodes CDR1 SGHTS and CDR2 YDEGEE. CDR3 sequence: CASSLAQGAKGNTIYF. CDR3 sequence (DNA): TGTGCCAGCAGCTTGGCCCAGGGAGCGAAAGGAAACACCATATATTTT.

V is TRBV6-1 and J is TRBJ1-4; TRBD1 is a possible D gene (6 bases). This CDR3 has 14 residues. CDR1 is MNHNS, CDR2 SASEGT, per germline. V was cut by 10 bases and J by 4 bases, with 16 bases left in between. DNA of the CDR3: TGTGCCACCGGGGCGTGGACAGTTAATGAAAAACTGTTTTTT. Amino acids: CATGAWTVNEKLFF.

The chain uses TRBV19 and TRBJ2-1; TRBD2 matches 11 bases. J lost 6 bases, V lost 5 bases, and 12 bases had no gene match. This CDR3 spans 17 amino acids. The germline V gene has CDR1 LNHDA and CDR2 SQIVND (reference sequence). CDR3 coding DNA: TGTGCCAGTAGTTCCCGGACCGGGACTAGCGGACTCAATGAGCAGTTCTTC. It specifies CASSSRTGTSGLNEQFF.

This rearrangement joins TRBV28 to TRBJ2-5, with D uncertain. Germline CDR1 MDHEN, CDR2 SYDVKM. With 5 bases removed from V and 3 bases from J, the gap between germline ends came to 10 bases. CDR3 size: 13 residues. Here the CDR3 reads CASSRTLKETQYF. In DNA form, the CDR3 reads TGTGCCAGCAGTCGGACGCTCAAAGAGACCCAGTACTTC.

The V and J genes are TRBV5-1 and TRBJ2-7; TRBD1 matches 7 bases. The V gene's germline CDR1 is SGHRS and CDR2 YFSETQ. CDR3 length: 14 amino acids. The V gene end was trimmed by 3 bases and the J gene end by 4 bases; junction bases not matched to a gene: 7. The CDR3 protein is CASSSWGQFYEQYF. DNA of the CDR3: TGCGCCAGCAGCTCCTGGGGACAGTTTTACGAGCAGTACTTC. Full variable domain (remainder filled in from reference TRBV5-1 and TRBJ2-7): KAGVTQTPRYLIKTRGQQVTLSCSPISGHRSVSWYQQTPGQGLQFLFEYFSETQRNKGNFPGRFSGRQFSNSRSEMNVSTLELGDSALYLCASSSWGQFYEQYFGPGTRLTVT.

The chain couples TRBV5-4 to TRBJ1-1, with 8 bases aligning to TRBD1. From germline, CDR1 is SGHNT and CDR2 YYREEE (reference sequence). CDR3 length: 13 amino acids. Trimming cost V 6 bases and J 7 bases; bases outside gene matches: 8. CDR3 protein: CASTADRAIEAFF. The DNA for the CDR3 is TGTGCCAGCACCGCGGACAGGGCGATTGAAGCTTTCTTT.

The gene calls are TRBV6-6 and TRBJ1-3; 7 bases line up with TRBD1. This CDR3 is 15 amino acids long. V gave up 4 bases and J gave up 4 bases; unmatched junction bases: 7. Looked up from germline, CDR1 is MNHNY and CDR2 is SVGAGI (reference sequence). As DNA, the CDR3 is TGTGCCAGCAGTTCCCAGGGGGAAACCGGAAACACCATATATTTT. It encodes CASSSQGETGNTIYF.